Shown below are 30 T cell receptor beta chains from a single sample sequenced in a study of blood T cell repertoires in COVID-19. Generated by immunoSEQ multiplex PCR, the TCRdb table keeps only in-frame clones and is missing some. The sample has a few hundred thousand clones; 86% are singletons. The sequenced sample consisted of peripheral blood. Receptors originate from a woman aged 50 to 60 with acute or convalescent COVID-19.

CDR3 DNA: TGTGCCAGCAGTTTATTCGGCAGGTACAATCAGCCCCAGCATTTT. The encoded protein is CASSLFGRYNQPQHF. The chain employs TRBV28 and TRBJ1-5; no firm D call. The CDR3 runs 15 residues. The V end lost 1 base, the J end lost 3 bases, and 10 bases lay between the germline ends. Germline V gene data show CDR1 as MDHEN and CDR2 as SYDVKM.

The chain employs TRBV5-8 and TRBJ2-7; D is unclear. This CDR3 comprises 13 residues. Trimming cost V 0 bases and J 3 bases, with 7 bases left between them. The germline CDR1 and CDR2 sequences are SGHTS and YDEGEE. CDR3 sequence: CASSLGQIYEQYF. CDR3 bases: TGTGCCAGCAGCTTGGGGCAGATCTACGAGCAGTACTTC.

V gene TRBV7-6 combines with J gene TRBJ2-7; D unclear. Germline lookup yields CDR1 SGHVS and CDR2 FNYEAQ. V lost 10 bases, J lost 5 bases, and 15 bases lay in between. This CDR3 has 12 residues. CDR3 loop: CAIGGNLDEQYF. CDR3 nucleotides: TGTGCCATCGGCGGCAACCTAGACGAGCAGTACTTC.

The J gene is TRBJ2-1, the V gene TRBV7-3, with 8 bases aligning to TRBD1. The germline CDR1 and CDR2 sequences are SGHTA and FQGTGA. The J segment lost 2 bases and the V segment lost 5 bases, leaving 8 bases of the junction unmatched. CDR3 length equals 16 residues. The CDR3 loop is CASSPSGQGPYNEQFF. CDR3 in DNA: TGTGCCAGCAGCCCGTCCGGACAGGGCCCCTACAATGAGCAGTTCTTC.

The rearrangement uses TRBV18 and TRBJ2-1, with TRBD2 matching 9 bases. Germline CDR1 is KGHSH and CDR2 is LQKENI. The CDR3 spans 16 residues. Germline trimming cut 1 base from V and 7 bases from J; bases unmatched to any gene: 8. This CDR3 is CASSPQAGGVRNEQFF. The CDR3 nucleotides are TGTGCCAGCTCACCACAGGCGGGAGGGGTGAGGAATGAGCAGTTCTTC.

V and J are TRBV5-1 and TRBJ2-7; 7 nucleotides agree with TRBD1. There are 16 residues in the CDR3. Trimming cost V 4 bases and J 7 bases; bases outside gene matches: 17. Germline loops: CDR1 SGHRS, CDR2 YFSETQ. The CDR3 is CASSPGQDFMRREQYF. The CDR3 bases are TGCGCCAGCAGCCCCGGACAGGACTTTATGCGGCGTGAGCAGTACTTC.

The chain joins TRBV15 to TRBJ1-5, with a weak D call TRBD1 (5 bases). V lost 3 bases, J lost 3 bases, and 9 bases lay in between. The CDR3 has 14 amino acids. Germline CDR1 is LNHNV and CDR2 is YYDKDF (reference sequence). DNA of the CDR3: TGTGCCACCAGCAGGGAGGGGTTCAATCAGCCCCAGCATTTT. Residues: CATSREGFNQPQHF.

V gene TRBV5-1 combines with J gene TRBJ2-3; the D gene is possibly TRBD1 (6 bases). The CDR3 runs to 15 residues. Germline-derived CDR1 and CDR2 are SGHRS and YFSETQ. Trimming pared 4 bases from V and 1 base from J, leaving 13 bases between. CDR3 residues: CASSTADSRTDTQYF. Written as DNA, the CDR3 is TGCGCCAGCAGCACAGCGGACAGCCGCACAGATACGCAGTATTTT.

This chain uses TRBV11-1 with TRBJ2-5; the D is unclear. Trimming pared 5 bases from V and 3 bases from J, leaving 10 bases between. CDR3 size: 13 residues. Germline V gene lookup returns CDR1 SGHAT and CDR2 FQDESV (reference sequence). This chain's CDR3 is CASSTPGKETQYF. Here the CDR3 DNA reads TGTGCCAGCAGCACACCAGGAAAAGAGACCCAGTACTTC.

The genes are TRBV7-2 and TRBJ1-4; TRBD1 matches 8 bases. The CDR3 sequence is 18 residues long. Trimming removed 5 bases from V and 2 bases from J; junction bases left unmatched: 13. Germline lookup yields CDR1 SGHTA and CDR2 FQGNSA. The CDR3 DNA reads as TGTGCCAGCAGCCCCGGACAGGGTCATCCTGGGACTAATGAAAAACTGTTTTTT. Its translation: CASSPGQGHPGTNEKLFF.

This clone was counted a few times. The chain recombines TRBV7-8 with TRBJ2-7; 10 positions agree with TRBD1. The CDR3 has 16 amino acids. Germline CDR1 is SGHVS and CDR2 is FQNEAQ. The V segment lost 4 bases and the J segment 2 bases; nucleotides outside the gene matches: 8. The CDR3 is CASSSKPGQGTYEQYF. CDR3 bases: TGTGCCAGCAGCTCAAAGCCGGGACAGGGGACCTACGAGCAGTACTTC.

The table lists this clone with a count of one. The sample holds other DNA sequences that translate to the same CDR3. The CDR3 here is CASSYSSYEQYF. The CDR3 bases are TGTGCCAGCAGCTACTCCTCCTACGAGCAGTACTTC. The chain has TRBV7-2 and TRBJ2-7, with D unclear. CDR3 length: 12 amino acids. Trimming took 4 bases from V and 0 from J, leaving 4 bases between them. Germline V gives CDR1 SGHTA, CDR2 FQGNSA. The whole variable domain, filled in from reference TRBV7-2 and TRBJ2-7, reads GAGVSQSPSNKVTEKGKDVELRCDPISGHTALYWYRQSLGQGLEFLIYFQGNSAPDKSGLPSDRFSAERTGGSVSTLTIQRTQQEDSAVYLCASSYSSYEQYFGPGTRLTVT.

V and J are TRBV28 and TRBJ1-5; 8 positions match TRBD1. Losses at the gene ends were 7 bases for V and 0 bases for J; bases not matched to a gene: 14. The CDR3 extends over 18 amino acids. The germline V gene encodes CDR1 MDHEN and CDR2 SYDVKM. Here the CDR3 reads CASNLQGVIAFSNQPQHF. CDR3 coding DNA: TGTGCCAGCAACCTACAGGGGGTAATTGCCTTTAGCAATCAGCCCCAGCATTTT.

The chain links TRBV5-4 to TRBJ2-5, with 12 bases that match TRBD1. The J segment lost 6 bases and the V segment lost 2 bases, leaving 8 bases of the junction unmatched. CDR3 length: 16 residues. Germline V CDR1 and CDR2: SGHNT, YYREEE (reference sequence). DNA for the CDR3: TGTGCCAGCAGCTTATCCGGGACAGGGGGCGGGAAGACCCAGTACTTC. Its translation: CASSLSGTGGGKTQYF.

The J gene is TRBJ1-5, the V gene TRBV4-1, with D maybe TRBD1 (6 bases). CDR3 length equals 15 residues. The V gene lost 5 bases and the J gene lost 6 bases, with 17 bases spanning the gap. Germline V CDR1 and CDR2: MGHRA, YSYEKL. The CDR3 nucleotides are TGCGCCAGCAGCGCTAGGGGGATGTACGTTCAGCCCCAGCATTTT. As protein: CASSARGMYVQPQHF.

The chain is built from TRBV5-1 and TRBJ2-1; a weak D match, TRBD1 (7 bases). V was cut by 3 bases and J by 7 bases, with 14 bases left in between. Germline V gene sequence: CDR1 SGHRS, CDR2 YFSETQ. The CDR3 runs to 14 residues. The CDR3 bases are TGCGCCAGCAGCTACAGGGGAGGTCGGAATGAGCAGTTCTTC. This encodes CASSYRGGRNEQFF.

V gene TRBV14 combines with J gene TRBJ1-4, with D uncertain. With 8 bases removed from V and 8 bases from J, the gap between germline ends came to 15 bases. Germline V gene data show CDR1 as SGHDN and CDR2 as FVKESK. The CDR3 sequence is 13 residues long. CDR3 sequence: CASSTKNGEKLFF. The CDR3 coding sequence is TGTGCCAGCTCGACAAAGAATGGCGAAAAACTGTTTTTT.

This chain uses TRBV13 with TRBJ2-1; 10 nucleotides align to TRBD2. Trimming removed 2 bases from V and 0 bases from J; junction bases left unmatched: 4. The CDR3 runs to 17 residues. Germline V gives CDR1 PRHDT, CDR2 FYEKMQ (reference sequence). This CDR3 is CASSLLASGSSYNEQFF. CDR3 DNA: TGTGCCAGCAGCTTATTGGCTAGCGGGAGCTCCTACAATGAGCAGTTCTTC.

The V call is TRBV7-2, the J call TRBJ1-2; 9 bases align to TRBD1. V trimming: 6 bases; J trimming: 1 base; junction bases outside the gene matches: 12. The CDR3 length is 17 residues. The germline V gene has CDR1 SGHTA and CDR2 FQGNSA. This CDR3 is CASSQLGGTGINYGYTF. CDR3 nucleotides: TGTGCCAGCAGTCAATTAGGGGGGACAGGGATTAACTATGGCTACACCTTC.

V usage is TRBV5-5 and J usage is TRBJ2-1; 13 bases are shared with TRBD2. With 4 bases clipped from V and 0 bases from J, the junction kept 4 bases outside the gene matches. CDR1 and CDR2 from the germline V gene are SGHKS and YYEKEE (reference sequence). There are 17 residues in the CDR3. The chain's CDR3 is CASSQGLAGNSYNEQFF. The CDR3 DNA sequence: TGTGCCAGCAGCCAGGGACTAGCGGGAAACTCCTACAATGAGCAGTTCTTC. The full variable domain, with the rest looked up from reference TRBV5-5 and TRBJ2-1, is DAGVTQSPTHLIKTRGQQVTLRCSPISGHKSVSWYQQVLGQGPQFIFQYYEKEERGRGNFPDRFSARQFPNYSSELNVNALLLGDSALYLCASSQGLAGNSYNEQFFGPGTRLTVL.

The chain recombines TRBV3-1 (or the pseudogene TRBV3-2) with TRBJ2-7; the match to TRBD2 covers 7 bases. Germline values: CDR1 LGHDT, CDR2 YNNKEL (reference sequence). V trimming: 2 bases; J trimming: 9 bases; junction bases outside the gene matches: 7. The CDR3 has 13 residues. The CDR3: CASSQRFSGLQYF. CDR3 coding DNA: TGTGCCAGCAGCCAACGATTTAGCGGGTTGCAGTACTTC.

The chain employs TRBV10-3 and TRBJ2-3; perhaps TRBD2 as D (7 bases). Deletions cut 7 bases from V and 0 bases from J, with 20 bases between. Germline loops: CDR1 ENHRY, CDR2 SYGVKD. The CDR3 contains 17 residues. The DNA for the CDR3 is TGTGCCATCACCCGACGGGGGGCGAGGGATAGCACAGATACGCAGTATTTT. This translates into CAITRRGARDSTDTQYF.

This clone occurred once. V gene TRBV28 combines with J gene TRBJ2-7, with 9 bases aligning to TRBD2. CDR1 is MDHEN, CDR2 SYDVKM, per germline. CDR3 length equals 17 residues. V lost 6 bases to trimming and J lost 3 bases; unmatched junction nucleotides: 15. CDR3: CASRGALGAGGLYEQYF. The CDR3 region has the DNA TGTGCCAGCAGGGGGGCCCTAGGGGCGGGAGGGCTCTACGAGCAGTACTTC.

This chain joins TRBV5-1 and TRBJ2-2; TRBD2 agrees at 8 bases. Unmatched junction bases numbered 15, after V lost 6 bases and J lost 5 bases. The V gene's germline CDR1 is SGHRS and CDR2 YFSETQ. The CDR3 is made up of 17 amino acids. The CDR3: CASTPAGVSFGTGELFF. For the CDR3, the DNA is TGCGCCAGCACGCCAGCGGGAGTGAGTTTCGGAACCGGGGAGCTGTTTTTT.

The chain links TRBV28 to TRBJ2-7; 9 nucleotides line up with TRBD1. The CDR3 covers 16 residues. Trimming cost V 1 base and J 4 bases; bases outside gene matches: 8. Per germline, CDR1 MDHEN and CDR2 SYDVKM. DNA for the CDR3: TGTGCCAGCAGTTTATACCGGCCGACAGGGGGGTACGAGCAGTACTTC. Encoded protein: CASSLYRPTGGYEQYF.

CDR3 residues: CASSQDWGTGVSPLHF. DNA for the CDR3: TGCGCCAGCAGCCAAGATTGGGGGACAGGGGTTTCACCCCTCCACTTT. The chain combines TRBV4-1 with TRBJ1-6, with 10 bases that match TRBD1. V was pared by 0 bases and J by 9 bases, with 5 bases of the junction left unmatched. The CDR3 spans 16 residues. Germline V CDR1 and CDR2: MGHRA, YSYEKL.

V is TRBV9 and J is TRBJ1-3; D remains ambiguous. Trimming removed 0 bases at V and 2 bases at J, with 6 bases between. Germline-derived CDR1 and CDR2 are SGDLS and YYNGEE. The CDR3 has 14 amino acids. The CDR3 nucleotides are TGTGCCAGCAGCGTAGGCGGGGCTGGAAACACCATATATTTT. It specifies CASSVGGAGNTIYF.

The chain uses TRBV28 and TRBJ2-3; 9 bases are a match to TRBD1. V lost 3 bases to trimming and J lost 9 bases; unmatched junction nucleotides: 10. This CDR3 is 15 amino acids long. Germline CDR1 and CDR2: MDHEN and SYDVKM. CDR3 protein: CASSLFGQGFGTQYF. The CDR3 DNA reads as TGTGCCAGCAGTTTGTTCGGACAGGGGTTTGGGACGCAGTATTTT.

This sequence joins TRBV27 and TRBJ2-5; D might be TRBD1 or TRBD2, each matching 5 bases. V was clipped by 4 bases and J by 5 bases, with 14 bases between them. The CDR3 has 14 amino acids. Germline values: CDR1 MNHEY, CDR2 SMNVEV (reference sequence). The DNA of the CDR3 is TGTGCCAGCAGTTCATCAGGGAGTAGGGAGACCCAGTACTTC. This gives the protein CASSSSGSRETQYF.

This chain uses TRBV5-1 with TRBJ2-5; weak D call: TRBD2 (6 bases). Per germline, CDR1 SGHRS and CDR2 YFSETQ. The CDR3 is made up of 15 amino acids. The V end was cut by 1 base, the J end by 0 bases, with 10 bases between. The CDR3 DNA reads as TGCGCCAGCAGCTTGATGGGCGGGGACCAAGAGACCCAGTACTTC. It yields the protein CASSLMGGDQETQYF.